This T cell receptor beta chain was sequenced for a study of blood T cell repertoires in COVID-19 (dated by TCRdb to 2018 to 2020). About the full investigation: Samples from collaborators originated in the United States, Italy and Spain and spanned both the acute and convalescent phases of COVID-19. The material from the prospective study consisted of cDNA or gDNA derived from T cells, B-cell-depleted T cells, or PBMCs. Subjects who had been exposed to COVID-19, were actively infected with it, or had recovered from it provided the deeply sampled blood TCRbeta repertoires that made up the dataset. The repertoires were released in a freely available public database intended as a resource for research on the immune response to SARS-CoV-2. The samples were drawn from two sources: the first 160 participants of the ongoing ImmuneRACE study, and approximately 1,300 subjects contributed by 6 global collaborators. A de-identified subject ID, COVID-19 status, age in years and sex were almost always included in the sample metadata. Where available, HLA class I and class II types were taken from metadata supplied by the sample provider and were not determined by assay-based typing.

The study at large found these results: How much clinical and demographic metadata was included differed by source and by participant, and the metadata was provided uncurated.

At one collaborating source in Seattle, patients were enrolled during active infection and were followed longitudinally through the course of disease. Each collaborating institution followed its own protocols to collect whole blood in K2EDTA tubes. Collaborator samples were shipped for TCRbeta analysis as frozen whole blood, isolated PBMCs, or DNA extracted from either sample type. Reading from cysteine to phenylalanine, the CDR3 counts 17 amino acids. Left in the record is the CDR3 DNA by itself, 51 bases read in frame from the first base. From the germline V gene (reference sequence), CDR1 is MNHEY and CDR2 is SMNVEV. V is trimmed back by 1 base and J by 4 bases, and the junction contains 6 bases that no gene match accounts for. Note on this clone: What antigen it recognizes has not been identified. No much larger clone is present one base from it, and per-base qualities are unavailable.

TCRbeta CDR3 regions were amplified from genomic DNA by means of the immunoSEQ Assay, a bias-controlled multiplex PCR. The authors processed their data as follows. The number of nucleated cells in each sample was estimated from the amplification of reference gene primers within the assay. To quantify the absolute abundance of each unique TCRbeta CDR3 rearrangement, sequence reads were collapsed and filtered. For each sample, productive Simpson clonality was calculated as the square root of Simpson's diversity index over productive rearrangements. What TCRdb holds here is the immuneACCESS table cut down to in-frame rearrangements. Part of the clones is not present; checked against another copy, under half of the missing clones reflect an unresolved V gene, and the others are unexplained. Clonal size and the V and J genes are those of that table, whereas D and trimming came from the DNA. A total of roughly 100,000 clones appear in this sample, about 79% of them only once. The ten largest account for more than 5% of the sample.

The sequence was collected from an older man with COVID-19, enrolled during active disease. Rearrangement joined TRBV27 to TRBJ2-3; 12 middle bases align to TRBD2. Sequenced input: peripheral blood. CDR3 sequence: CASSLLTSGSGADTQYF. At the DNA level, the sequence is TGTGCCAGCAGTTTATTGACTAGCGGGAGCGGGGCAGATACGCAGTATTTT.